This paragraph covers one TCR beta chain sequence. Its antigen remains unknown. The sample comes from a study of human T cells and chemical hapten exposure. Study-wide background: Doses of diphenylcyclopropenone went to the patients' scalps weekly throughout the roughly 22-week study.

Time point given: patch test 1, 2 weeks after DPC sensitization. Treatment in this sample: therapeutic diphenylcyclopropenone sensitization with weekly scalp DPC. Findings and caveats of the study: TCRs exceeding a frequency of 1 in 1000 stayed unchanged under DPC sensitization. Alopecia affecting every donor means their immune response may not match healthy people's.

In the original workflow: TCRs per sample had a median of approximately 88,000 and ranged from roughly 23,224 to 700,000. A single record per CDR3 protein comes from TCRdb applying MiXCR to the RACE reads. None of the V and J calls come from the authors' own analysis; TCRdb made them. The table includes 150,000 to 200,000 distinct CDR3 sequences, 13% to 15% detected once. The receptor was derived from a woman in her 30s with alopecia areata. Some clones in this sample may be carry-over from other donors' samples. The specimen comprised whole blood, sampled in connection with sensitization to the hapten diphenylcyclopropenone (DPC).

CDR3: CASSDGTNRDTQYF. Here the CDR3 DNA reads TGTGCCAGCAGTGACGGGACTAACAGAGATACGCAGTATTTT. The chain employs TRBV6-5 and TRBJ2-3; 7 bases are shared with TRBD2. CDR3 length equals 14 residues. Germline CDR1 reads MNHEY; CDR2 reads SVGAGI. V dropped 5 bases and J dropped 5; count of bases not matched to a gene: 7.